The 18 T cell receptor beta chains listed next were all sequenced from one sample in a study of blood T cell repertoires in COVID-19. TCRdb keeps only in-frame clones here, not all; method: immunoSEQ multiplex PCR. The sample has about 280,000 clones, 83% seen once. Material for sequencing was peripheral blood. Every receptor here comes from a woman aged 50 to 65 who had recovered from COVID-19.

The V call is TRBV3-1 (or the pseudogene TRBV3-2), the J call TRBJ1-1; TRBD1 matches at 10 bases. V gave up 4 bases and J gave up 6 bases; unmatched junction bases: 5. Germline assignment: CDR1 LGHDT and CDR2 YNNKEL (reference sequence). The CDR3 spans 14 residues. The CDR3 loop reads CASSPGTGDPEAFF. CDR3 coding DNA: TGTGCCAGCAGCCCTGGGACAGGGGATCCTGAAGCTTTCTTT.

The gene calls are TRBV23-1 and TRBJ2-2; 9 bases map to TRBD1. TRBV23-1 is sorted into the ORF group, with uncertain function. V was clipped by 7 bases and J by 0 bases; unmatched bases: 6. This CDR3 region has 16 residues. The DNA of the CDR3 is TGCGCCAGCATCAAGGACAGGGGTGCGAACACCGGGGAGCTGTTTTTT. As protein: CASIKDRGANTGELFF.

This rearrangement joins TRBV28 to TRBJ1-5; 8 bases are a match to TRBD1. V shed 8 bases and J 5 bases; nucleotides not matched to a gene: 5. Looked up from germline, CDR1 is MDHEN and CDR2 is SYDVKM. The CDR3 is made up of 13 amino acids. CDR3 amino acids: CASRQGNDQPQHF. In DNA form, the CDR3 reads TGTGCCAGCCGACAGGGGAATGATCAGCCCCAGCATTTT.

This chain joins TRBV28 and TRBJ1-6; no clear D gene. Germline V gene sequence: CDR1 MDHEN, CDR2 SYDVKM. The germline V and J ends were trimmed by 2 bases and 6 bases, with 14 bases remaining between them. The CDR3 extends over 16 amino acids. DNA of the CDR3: TGTGCCAGCAGTTTAAGGTCGGGTTCGCGTAATTCACCCCTCCACTTT. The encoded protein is CASSLRSGSRNSPLHF.

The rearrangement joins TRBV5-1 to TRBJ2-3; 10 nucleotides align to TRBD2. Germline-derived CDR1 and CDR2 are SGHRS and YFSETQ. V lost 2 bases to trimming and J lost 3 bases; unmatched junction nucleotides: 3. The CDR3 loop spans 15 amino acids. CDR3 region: CASSFPSGSTDTQYF. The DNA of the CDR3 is TGCGCCAGCAGCTTTCCTAGCGGGAGTACAGATACGCAGTATTTT.

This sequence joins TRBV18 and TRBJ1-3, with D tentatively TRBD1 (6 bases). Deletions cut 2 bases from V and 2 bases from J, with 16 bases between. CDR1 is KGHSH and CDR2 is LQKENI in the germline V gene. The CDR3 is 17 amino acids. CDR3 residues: CASSPSIGAGAGNTIYF. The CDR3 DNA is TGTGCCAGCTCACCATCTATCGGAGCAGGGGCTGGAAACACCATATATTTT.

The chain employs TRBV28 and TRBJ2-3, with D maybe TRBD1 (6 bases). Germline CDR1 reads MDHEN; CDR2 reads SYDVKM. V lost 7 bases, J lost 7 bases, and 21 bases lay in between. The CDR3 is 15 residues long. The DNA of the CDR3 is TGTGCCAGCATGGGGACAAGCGGTGCACCTAATACGCAGTATTTT. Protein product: CASMGTSGAPNTQYF.

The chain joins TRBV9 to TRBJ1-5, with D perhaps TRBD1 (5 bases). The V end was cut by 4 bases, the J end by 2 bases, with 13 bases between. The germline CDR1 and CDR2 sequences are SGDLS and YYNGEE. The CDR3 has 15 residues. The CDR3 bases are TGTGCCAGCAGCATGGGGGGGGTAGGCAATCAGCCCCAGCATTTT. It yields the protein CASSMGGVGNQPQHF.

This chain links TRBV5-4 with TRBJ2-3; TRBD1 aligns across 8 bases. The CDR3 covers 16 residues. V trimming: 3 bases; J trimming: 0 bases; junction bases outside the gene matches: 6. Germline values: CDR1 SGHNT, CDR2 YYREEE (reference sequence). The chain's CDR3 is CASSSRTGRSTDTQYF. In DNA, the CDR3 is TGTGCCAGCAGCTCGAGGACAGGGAGGAGCACAGATACGCAGTATTTT.

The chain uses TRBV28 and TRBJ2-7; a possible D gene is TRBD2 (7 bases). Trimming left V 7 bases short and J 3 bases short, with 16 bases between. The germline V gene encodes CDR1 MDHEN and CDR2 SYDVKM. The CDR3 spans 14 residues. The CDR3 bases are TGTGCCAGCACCCCCTGGGGGGGCGGCTACGAGCAGTACTTC. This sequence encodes CASTPWGGGYEQYF.

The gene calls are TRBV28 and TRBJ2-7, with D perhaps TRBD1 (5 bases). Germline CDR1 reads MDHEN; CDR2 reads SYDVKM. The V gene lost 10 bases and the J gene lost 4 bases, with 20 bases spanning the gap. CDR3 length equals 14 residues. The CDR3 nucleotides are TGTGCCACCAGACCCCGCAGGGTGAGTTACGAGCAGTACTTC. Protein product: CATRPRRVSYEQYF.

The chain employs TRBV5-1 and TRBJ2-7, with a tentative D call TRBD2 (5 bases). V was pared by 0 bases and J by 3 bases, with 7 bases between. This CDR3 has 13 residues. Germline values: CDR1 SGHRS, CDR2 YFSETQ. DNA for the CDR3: TGCGCCAGCAGCTTGGAGAGGGTCTACGAGCAGTACTTC. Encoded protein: CASSLERVYEQYF.

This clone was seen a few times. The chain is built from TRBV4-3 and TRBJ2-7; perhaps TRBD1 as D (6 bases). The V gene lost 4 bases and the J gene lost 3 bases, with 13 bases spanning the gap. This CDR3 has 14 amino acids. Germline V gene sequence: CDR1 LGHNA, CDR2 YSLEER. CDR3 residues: CASSRETGLYEQYF. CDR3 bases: TGCGCCAGCAGCCGAGAGACAGGTCTCTACGAGCAGTACTTC.

The CDR3 protein is CASSTRTGRSGANVLTF. In nucleotides, the CDR3 is TGTGCCAGCAGCACTAGGACAGGCCGCTCTGGGGCCAACGTCCTGACTTTC. This sequence joins TRBV5-6 and TRBJ2-6; 7 positions match TRBD1. This CDR3 is built from 17 residues. CDR1 and CDR2 from the germline V gene are SGHDT and YYEEEE. The junction had 7 bases not matched to a gene; V was cut back by 4 bases and J by 0 bases.

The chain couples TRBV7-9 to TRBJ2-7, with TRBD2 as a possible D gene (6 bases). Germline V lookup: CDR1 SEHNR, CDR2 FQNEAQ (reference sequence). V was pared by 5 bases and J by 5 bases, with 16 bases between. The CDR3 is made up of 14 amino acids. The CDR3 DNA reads TGTGCCAGCAGCCGACCCTGGGGACTGAACGAGCAGTACTTC. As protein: CASSRPWGLNEQYF.

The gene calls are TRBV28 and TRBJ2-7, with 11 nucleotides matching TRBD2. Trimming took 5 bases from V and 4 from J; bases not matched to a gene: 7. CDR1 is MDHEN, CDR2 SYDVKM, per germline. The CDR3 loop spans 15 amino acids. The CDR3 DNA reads TGTGCCAGCAGTCTGACAGGGACTAGCGGATACGAGCAGTACTTC. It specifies CASSLTGTSGYEQYF.

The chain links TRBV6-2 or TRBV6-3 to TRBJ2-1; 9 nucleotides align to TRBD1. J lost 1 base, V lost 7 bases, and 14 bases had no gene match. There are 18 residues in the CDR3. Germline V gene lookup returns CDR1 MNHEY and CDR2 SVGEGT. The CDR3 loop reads CASNPGTGKTASYNEQFF. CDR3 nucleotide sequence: TGTGCCAGCAACCCTGGGACAGGGAAAACGGCTTCCTACAATGAGCAGTTCTTC.

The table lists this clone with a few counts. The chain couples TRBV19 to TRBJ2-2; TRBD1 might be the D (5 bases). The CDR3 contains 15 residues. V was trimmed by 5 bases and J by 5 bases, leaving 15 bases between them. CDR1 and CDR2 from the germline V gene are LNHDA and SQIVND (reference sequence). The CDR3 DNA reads TGTGCCAGTAGTTACGGCAGGGTTTCGACCGGGGAGCTGTTTTTT. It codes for CASSYGRVSTGELFF.